These 8 T cell receptor beta chains came from one sample sequenced in a study of spatial heterogeneity in lung cancer. TCRdb recomputed calls from the 5' RACE reads with MiXCR, one row per CDR3 protein. The top ten hold around 41% of the sample, which has a few thousand distinct CDR3 sequences, 8.5% seen once. Time point described: sample taken at primary tumor resection. Whole RNA obtained from tumor, nontumor lung or frozen PBMC underwent sequencing without sorting. The source material was normal lung tissue next to the tumor, sampled at surgery. The receptors originated from a male donor with early-stage non-small cell lung cancer.

This clonotype is categorized as medium-sized. Since the library was made to target alpha chains, this beta chain is a stray read and its abundance is not meaningful. The V call is TRBV16, the J call TRBJ1-5, with D possibly TRBD1 on 5 matching bases. The V and J ends lost 6 bases and 7 bases respectively, with 13 bases between them. The germline gives CDR1 KGHSY, CDR2 FQNENV. The CDR3 totals 13 residues. This chain's CDR3 is CASSTQGLQPQHF. The CDR3 coding sequence is TGTGCCAGCAGTACTCAGGGTCTCCAGCCCCAGCATTTT.

Relative to its sample, this clonotype is medium-sized. This beta chain lies outside the target of a library built for alpha chains; its clone size means little. The chain combines TRBV12-3 or TRBV12-4 with TRBJ2-7, with a possible D match to TRBD2 (5 bases). The CDR3 has 11 residues. Trimming removed 5 bases at V and 9 bases at J, with 11 bases between. CDR3 loop: CASSEGEVQYF. The CDR3 DNA sequence: TGTGCCAGCAGTGAGGGAGAGGTGCAGTACTTC.

By its share, this clonotype is medium-sized. This beta chain came through as a stray read in a library set up for alpha chains, and its size says little. The chain links TRBV5-6 to TRBJ2-5; tentative D call: TRBD2 (5 bases). The CDR3 contains 15 residues. Germline V gene data show CDR1 as SGHDT and CDR2 as YYEEEE. V lost 1 base and J lost 5, with 15 bases in between. The CDR3 reads CASSLQAGISETQYF. CDR3 sequence (DNA): TGTGCCAGCAGCTTGCAGGCGGGTATTAGCGAGACCCAGTACTTC.

This clonotype has more than one count but fewer than ten. A library prepared for alpha chains yielded this beta chain as an off-target read; its size is of little meaning. The chain combines TRBV30 with TRBJ1-2; D unresolved. CDR3 length: 13 residues. Trimming stripped 2 bases from V and 2 bases from J, with 9 bases between. CDR1 is GTSNPN and CDR2 is SVGIG in the germline V gene (reference sequence). CDR3 region: CAWSYATNYGYTF. Written as DNA, the CDR3 is TGTGCCTGGAGTTATGCGACCAACTATGGCTACACCTTC.

This clonotype is medium-sized (0.01 to 0.1%). Being off target in a library aimed at alpha chains, this beta chain has a size of little meaning. The V gene is TRBV3-1, the J gene TRBJ2-7; no firm D call. The germline V and J ends were trimmed by 2 bases and 6 bases, with 14 bases remaining between them. The germline CDR1 and CDR2 sequences are LGHDT and YNNKEL (reference sequence). The CDR3 runs to 14 residues. The CDR3: CASSQFLSSGEQYF. The CDR3 bases are TGTGCCAGCAGCCAATTCCTGTCCTCCGGCGAGCAGTACTTC.

By sample share, this clonotype is medium-sized. The library was built for alpha chains, so this beta chain is an off-target read and its size means little. The chain couples TRBV28 to TRBJ2-7; maybe TRBD1 (7 bases). The CDR3 runs to 13 residues. Germline loops: CDR1 MDHEN, CDR2 SYDVKM. V lost 6 bases and J lost 6, with 15 bases in between. CDR3 bases: TGTGCCAGCAGCCTAGGGACAGCGGGCGAGCAGTACTTC. This gives the protein CASSLGTAGEQYF.

This clonotype was detected many times. This beta chain represents an off-target read in a library built for alpha chains; its size is of limited meaning. The chain recombines TRBV9 with TRBJ2-5; 10 positions match TRBD1. Germline V gene lookup returns CDR1 SGDLS and CDR2 YYNGEE. Trimming at V came to 4 bases and at J to 3 bases, leaving 6 bases not matched to a gene. The CDR3 loop spans 15 amino acids. The CDR3: CASSPWDRGEETQYF. CDR3 DNA sequence: TGTGCCAGCAGCCCCTGGGACAGGGGAGAAGAGACCCAGTACTTC.

A note on this clonotype: This beta chain lies outside the target of a library built for alpha chains; its clone size means little. The chain uses TRBV5-5 and TRBJ1-1; D is undetermined. CDR1 SGHKS and CDR2 YYEKEE come from the germline V gene (reference sequence). The length of the CDR3 is 16 residues. Trimming cost V 0 bases and J 0 bases, with 12 bases left between them. The DNA for the CDR3 is TGTGCCAGCAGCTTGGGTACAGCTCGGATGAACACTGAAGCTTTCTTT. Translation: CASSLGTARMNTEAFF.